The rows below give T cell receptor beta chains drawn from one sample of a study of OX40 agonist ivuxolimab in advanced cancers. Libraries were prepared by immunoSEQ multiplex PCR; TCRdb keeps only in-frame clonotypes and omits some of them. The sample holds 55,000 to 65,000 clones, roughly nine tenths seen once. The specimen comprised CD4+ or CD8+ T cells sorted from blood, sampled in a trial of the OX40 agonist ivuxolimab. These receptors were obtained from an adult with an advanced solid tumor such as melanoma, head and neck, liver or kidney cancer. Both conserved end residues are part of each CDR3. Fields, in order: V gene, D gene, J gene, clone size, CDR3 DNA, CDR3 protein. The D gene is left open where the match is weak. Not every row has a clone size; where given, it reads once, few, many or a size class.

TRBV7-6	.	TRBJ2-7	.	TGTGCCAGCAGCCCTCCTGCAGGGGCTGTTTCCGAGCAGTACTTC	CASSPPAGAVSEQYF
TRBV9	.	TRBJ1-1	.	TGTGCCAGCAGCGGAGTGACAGGTACTGAAGCTTTCTTT	CASSGVTGTEAFF
TRBV11-2	.	TRBJ2-7	.	TGTGCCAGCAGCTTTGGTCGTAGCGAGCAGTACTTC	CASSFGRSEQYF
TRBV7-9	.	TRBJ1-2	.	TGTGCCAGCAGCGGAGATACCATGGGAAAGACCTATGGCTACACCTTC	CASSGDTMGKTYGYTF
TRBV6-4	TRBD2	TRBJ2-3	.	TGTGCCAGCAGTGAAGCGCTAGCGGGGTACGCGCAGTATTTT	CASSEALAGYAQYF
TRBV7-9	.	TRBJ1-2	.	TGTGCCAGCAGCGAAGTCGCTAGGGGTGGCTACACCTTC	CASSEVARGGYTF
TRBV27	.	TRBJ2-5	.	TGTGCCAGCAGTTTATTTATGGGAGAGGAGACCCAGTACTTC	CASSLFMGEETQYF
TRBV19	TRBD1	TRBJ2-7	.	TGTGCCAGTAGTGACAGGGAAAGCGACGAGCAGTACTTC	CASSDRESDEQYF
TRBV7-8	.	TRBJ2-3	.	TGTGCCAGCAGCTTAGGGGCTGGACCAAAGGCAGATACGCAGTATTTT	CASSLGAGPKADTQYF
TRBV9	TRBD2	TRBJ2-2	.	TGTGCCAGCACCCCTAAAAGCGGGGGGGCCGGGACCGGGGAGCTGTTTTTT	CASTPKSGGAGTGELFF
TRBV6-5	.	TRBJ2-7	.	TGTGCCAGCAGTTACAGGCAGGGGGGCCCCTACGAGCAGTACTTC	CASSYRQGGPYEQYF
TRBV9	.	TRBJ1-1	.	TGTGCCAGCAGCGACCACGGGGGCGAGAGGACTGAAGCTTTCTTT	CASSDHGGERTEAFF
TRBV29-1	.	TRBJ1-1	.	TGCAGCGTTGCAACCGTAGGGAACACTGAAGCTTTCTTT	CSVATVGNTEAFF
TRBV6-5	.	TRBJ1-4	.	TGTGCCAGCAGTTCCCCGAGGGGGGCAAATGAAAAACTGTTTTTT	CASSSPRGANEKLFF
TRBV28	.	TRBJ1-1	.	TGTGCCAGCAGTTACCGGGGGAACACTGAAGCTTTCTTT	CASSYRGNTEAFF
TRBV7-8	TRBD1	TRBJ1-1	few	TGTGCCAGCAGCTTTTACAGGGGAAAGAACACTGAAGCTTTCTTT	CASSFYRGKNTEAFF
TRBV6-6	.	TRBJ1-3	.	TGTGCCAGCAGGCAAACAGGGATCTCTGGAAACACCATATATTTT	CASRQTGISGNTIYF
TRBV4-1	TRBD2	TRBJ2-3	.	TGCGCCAGCAGCCAAGGGACTAGCGAAGCCACAGATACGCAGTATTTT	CASSQGTSEATDTQYF
TRBV5-1	.	TRBJ2-2	.	TGCGCCAGCAGCTTGGCGGGGATCGCGGGGGAGCTGTTTTTT	CASSLAGIAGELFF
TRBV19	.	TRBJ1-5	once	TGTGCCAGTAGTACGGGCAATCAGCCCCAGCATTTT	CASSTGNQPQHF
TRBV4-2	.	TRBJ2-2	.	TGTGCCAGCAGCCAAGGGACAACGAACACCGGGGAGCTGTTTTTT	CASSQGTTNTGELFF
TRBV9	.	TRBJ1-1	.	TGTGCCAGCAGCGTTCAGGGCGAAGACACTGAAGCTTTCTTT	CASSVQGEDTEAFF
TRBV19	TRBD1	TRBJ2-7	.	TGTGCCAGTAGCATGGACAGGGCCAACGAGCAGTACTTC	CASSMDRANEQYF
TRBV5-5	TRBD1	TRBJ1-1	once	TGTGCCAGCAGCTCGTCCGGGAGGGGGCCTGAAGCTTTCTTT	CASSSSGRGPEAFF
TRBV6-1	.	TRBJ2-1	.	TGTGCCAGCCGCGGACAGCCTTACAATGAGCAGTTCTTC	CASRGQPYNEQFF
TRBV6-5	.	TRBJ2-1	once	TGTGCCAGCCGAGACAGGGAGGCCTACGACAATGAGCAGTTCTTC	CASRDREAYDNEQFF